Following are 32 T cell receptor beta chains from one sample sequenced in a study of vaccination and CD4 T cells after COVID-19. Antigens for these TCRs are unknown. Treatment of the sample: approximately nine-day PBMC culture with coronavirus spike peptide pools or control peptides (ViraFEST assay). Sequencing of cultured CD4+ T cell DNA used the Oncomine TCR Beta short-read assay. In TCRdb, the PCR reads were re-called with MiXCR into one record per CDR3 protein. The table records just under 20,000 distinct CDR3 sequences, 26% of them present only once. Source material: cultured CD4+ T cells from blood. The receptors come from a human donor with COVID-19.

The CDR3 nucleotides read TGTGCCAGCAGATTGGGGAACTCTGGAAACACCATATATTTT. It is translated as CASRLGNSGNTIYF. V usage is TRBV6-2 or TRBV6-3 and J usage is TRBJ1-3; D uncertain. The V gene's germline CDR1 is MNHEY and CDR2 SVGEGT. The CDR3 runs 14 residues. Trimming cost V 6 bases and J 0 bases, with 9 bases left between them.

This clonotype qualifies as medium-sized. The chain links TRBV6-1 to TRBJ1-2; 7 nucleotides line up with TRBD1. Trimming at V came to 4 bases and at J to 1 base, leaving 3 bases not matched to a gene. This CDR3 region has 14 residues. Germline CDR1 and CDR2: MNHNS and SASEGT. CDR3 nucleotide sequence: TGTGCCAGCAGTGGCAACAGGGGTAACTATGGCTACACCTTC. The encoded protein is CASSGNRGNYGYTF.

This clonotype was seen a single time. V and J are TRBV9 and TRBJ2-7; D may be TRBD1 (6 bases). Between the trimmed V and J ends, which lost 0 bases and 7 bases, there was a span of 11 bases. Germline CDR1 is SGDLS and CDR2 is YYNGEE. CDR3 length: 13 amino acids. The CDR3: CASSVDWGPEQYF. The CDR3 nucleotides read TGTGCCAGCAGCGTAGATTGGGGGCCTGAGCAGTACTTC.

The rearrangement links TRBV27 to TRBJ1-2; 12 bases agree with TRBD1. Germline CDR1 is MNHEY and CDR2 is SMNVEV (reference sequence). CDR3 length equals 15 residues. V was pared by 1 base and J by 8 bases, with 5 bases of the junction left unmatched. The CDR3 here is CASSLWGQGARGYTF. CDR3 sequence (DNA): TGTGCCAGCAGTTTATGGGGACAGGGGGCGCGAGGCTACACCTTC.

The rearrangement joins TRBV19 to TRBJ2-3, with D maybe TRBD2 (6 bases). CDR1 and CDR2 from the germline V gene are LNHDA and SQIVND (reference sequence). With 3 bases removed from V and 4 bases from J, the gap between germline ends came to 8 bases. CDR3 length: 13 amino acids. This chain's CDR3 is CASSIRRADTQYF. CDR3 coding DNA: TGTGCCAGTAGTATCCGGAGGGCAGATACGCAGTATTTT.

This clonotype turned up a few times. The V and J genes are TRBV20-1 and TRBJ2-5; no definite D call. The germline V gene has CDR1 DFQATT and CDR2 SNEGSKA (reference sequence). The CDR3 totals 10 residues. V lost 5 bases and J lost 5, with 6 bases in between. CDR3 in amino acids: CSALRETQYF. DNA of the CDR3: TGCAGTGCTTTAAGGGAGACCCAGTACTTC.

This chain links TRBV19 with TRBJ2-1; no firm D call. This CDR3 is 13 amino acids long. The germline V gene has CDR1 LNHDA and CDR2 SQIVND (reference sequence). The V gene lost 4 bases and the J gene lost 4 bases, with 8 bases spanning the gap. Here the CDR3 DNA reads TGTGCCAGTAGTAAGACTTTATACAATGAGCAGTTCTTC. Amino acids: CASSKTLYNEQFF.

The CDR3 nucleotides are TGTGCCAGCTCACCACAGCAGGCACGGAACTACGAGCAGTACTTC. This translates into CASSPQQARNYEQYF. The chain uses TRBV18 and TRBJ2-7; D ambiguous. V lost 1 base and J lost 3, with 13 bases in between. Germline V CDR1 and CDR2: KGHSH, LQKENI. CDR3 size: 15 residues.

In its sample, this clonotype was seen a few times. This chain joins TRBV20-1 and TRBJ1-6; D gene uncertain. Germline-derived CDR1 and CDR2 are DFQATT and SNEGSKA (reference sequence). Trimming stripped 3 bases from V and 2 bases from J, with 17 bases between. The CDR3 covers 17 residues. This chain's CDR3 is CSASRPDGMTYNSPLHF. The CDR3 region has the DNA TGCAGTGCTAGCCGCCCGGACGGTATGACCTATAATTCACCCCTCCACTTT.

CDR3 protein: CASSPTGTANSPLHF. For the CDR3, the DNA is TGTGCCAGCAGTCCGACCGGGACAGCGAATTCACCCCTCCACTTT. The chain links TRBV6-1 to TRBJ1-6; 7 positions agree with TRBD1. The trim removed 5 bases at V and 7 bases at J, leaving 8 bases unmatched. Per germline, CDR1 MNHNS and CDR2 SASEGT. The CDR3 contains 15 residues.

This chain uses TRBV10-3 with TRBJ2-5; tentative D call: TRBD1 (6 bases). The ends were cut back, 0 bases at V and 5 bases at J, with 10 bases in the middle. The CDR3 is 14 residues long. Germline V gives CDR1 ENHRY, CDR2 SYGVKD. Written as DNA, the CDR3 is TGTGCCATCAGTGAGTCTACAGGGACGGAGACCCAGTACTTC. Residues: CAISESTGTETQYF.

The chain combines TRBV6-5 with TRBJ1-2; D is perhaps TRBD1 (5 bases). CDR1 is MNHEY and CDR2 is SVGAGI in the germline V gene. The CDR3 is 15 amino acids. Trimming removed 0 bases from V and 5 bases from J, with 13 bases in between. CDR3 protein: CASSYSTLSGYGYTF. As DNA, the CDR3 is TGTGCCAGCAGTTACTCGACGCTATCAGGGTATGGCTACACCTTC.

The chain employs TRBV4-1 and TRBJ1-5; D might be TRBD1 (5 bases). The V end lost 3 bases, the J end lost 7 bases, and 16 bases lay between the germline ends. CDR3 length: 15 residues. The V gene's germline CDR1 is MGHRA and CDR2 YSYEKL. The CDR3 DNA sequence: TGCGCCAGCAGCCACCCCGGGAGGGACGGACAGCCCCAGCATTTT. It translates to CASSHPGRDGQPQHF.

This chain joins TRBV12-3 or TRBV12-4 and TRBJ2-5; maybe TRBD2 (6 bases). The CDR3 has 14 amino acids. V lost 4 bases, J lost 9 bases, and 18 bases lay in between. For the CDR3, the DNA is TGTGCCAGCAGTTCACAACACCGGGCGGGGTCCCAGTACTTC. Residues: CASSSQHRAGSQYF.

The CDR3 DNA reads as TGTGCCAGTAGTAGTCGGGCATCCTCCTACGAGCAGTACTTC. This encodes CASSSRASSYEQYF. V gene TRBV19 combines with J gene TRBJ2-7; D unclear. Germline CDR1 and CDR2: LNHDA and SQIVND (reference sequence). This CDR3 contains 14 residues. V lost 4 bases and J lost 0, with 10 bases in between.

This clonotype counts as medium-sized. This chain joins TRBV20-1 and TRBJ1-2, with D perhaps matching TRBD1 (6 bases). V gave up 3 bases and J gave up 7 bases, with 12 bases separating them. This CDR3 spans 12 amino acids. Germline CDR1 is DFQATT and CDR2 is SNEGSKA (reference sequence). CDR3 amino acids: CSASRGVSGYTF. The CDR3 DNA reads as TGCAGTGCTAGTAGGGGGGTGAGTGGCTACACCTTC.

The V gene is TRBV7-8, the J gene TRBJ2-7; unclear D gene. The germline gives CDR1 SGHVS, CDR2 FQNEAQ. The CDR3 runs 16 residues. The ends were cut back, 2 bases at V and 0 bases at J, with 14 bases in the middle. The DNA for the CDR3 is TGTGCCAGCAGCTTATATCCAGACCCTAGCTCCTACGAGCAGTACTTC. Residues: CASSLYPDPSSYEQYF. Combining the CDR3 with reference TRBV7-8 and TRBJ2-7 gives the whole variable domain GAGVSQSPRYKVAKRGQDVALRCDPISGHVSLFWYQQALGQGPEFLTYFQNEAQLDKSGLPSDRFFAERPEGSVSTLKIQRTQQEDSAVYLCASSLYPDPSSYEQYFGPGTRLTVT.

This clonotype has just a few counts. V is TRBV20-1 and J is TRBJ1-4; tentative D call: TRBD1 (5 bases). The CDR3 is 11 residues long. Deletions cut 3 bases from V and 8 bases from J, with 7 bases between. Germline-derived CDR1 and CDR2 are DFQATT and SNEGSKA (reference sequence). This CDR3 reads CSASGGEKLFF. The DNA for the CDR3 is TGCAGTGCTAGTGGGGGGGAAAAACTGTTTTTT.

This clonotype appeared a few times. The CDR3 nucleotides are TGTGCCAGCAGCCAAGGCACTAGCGGGGGGGTGAACACCGGGGAGCTGTTTTTT. Amino acid sequence: CASSQGTSGGVNTGELFF. The chain carries TRBV4-2 and TRBJ2-2; 13 bases map to TRBD2. V lost 1 base and J lost 1; bases outside the gene matches: 3. CDR3 length equals 18 residues. In germline, CDR1 is LGHNA, CDR2 YNFKEQ.

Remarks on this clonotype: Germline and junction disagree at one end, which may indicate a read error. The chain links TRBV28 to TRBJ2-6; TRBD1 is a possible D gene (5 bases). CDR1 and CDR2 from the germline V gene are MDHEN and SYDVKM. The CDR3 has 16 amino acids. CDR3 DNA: TGTGCCGGCAGTTCGCCAGGGTCGTCTGGGGCCAACGTCCTGACTTTC. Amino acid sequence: CAGSSPGSSGANVLTF.

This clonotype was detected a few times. The CDR3 DNA reads TGTGCCATCAGGGAGGGGATTGAAGCTTTCTTT. Translated, it gives CAIREGIEAFF. The chain joins TRBV10-3 to TRBJ1-1; D is perhaps TRBD1 (5 bases). V dropped 6 bases and J dropped 7 bases, with 9 bases sitting between them. Per the germline V gene, CDR1 is ENHRY and CDR2 is SYGVKD. This CDR3 region has 11 residues.

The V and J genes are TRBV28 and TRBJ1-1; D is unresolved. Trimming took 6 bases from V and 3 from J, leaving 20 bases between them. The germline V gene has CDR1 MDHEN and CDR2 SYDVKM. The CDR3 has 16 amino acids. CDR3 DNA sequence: TGTGCCAGCAGATTCACGGACGGCCGAGGCGACACTGAAGCTTTCTTT. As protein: CASRFTDGRGDTEAFF. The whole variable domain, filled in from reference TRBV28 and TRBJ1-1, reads DVKVTQSSRYLVKRTGEKVFLECVQDMDHENMFWYRQDPGLGLRLIYFSYDVKMKEKGDIPEGYSVSREKKERFSLILESASTNQTSMYLCASRFTDGRGDTEAFFGQGTRLTVV.

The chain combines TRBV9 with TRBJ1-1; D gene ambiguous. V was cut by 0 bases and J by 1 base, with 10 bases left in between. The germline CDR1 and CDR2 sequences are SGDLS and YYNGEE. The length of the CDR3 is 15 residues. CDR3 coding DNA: TGTGCCAGCAGCGTAGCCCCCCAAACGAACACTGAAGCTTTCTTT. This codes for CASSVAPQTNTEAFF. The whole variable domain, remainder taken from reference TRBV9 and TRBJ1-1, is DSGVTQTPKHLITATGQRVTLRCSPRSGDLSVYWYQQSLDQGLQFLIQYYNGEERAKGNILERFSAQQFPDLHSELNLSSLELGDSALYFCASSVAPQTNTEAFFGQGTRLTVV.

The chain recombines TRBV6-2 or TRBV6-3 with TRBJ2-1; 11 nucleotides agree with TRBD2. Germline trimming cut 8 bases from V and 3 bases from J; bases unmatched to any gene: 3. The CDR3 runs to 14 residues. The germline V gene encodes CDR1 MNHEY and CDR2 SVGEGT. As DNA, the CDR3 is TGTGCCAGCGGGGGACTAGCGGACTACAATGAGCAGTTCTTC. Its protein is CASGGLADYNEQFF.

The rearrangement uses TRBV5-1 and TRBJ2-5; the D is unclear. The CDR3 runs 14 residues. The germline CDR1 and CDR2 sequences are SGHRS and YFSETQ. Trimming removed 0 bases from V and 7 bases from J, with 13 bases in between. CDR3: CASSLAGQLGTQYF. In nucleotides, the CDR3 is TGCGCCAGCAGCTTGGCTGGCCAGCTGGGGACCCAGTACTTC.

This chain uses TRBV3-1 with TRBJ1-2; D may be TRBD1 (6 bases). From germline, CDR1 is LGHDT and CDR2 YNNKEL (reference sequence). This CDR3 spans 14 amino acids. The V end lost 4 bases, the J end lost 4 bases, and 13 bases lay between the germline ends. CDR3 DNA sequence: TGTGCCAGCAGCCCAAGACAGGTCGGCTATGGCTACACCTTC. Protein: CASSPRQVGYGYTF.

CDR3 loop: CASSPPPGTGNTIYF. DNA of the CDR3: TGTGCCAGCAGTCCCCCCCCGGGGACTGGAAACACCATATATTTT. The chain employs TRBV6-1 and TRBJ1-3; no clear D gene. In germline, CDR1 is MNHNS, CDR2 SASEGT. The CDR3 is made up of 15 amino acids. Trimming cost V 5 bases and J 2 bases, with 13 bases left between them.

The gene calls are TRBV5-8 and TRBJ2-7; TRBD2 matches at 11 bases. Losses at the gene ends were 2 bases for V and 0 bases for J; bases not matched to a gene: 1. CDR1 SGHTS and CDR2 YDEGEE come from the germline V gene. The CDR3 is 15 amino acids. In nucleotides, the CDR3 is TGTGCCAGCAGCTTTCTAGCGGGGGGCTCCTACGAGCAGTACTTC. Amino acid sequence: CASSFLAGGSYEQYF.

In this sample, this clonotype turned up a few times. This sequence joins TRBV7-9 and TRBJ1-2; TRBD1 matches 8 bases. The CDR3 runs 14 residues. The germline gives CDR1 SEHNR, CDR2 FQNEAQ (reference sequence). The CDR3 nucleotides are TGTGCTTTGCGTGCAGGGGGCGCCGGATATGGCTACACCTTC. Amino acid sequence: CALRAGGAGYGYTF.

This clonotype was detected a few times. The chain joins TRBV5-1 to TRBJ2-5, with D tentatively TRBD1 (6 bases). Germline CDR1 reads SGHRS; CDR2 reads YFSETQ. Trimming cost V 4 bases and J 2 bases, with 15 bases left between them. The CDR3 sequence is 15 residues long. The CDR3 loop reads CASSQNIGQQETQYF. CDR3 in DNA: TGCGCCAGCAGCCAGAACATCGGACAGCAAGAGACCCAGTACTTC.

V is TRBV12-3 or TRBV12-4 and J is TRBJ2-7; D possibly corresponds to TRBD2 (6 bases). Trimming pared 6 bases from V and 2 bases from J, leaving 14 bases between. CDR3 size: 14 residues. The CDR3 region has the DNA TGTGCCAGCAGACCCGGGACGGGAGCCTACGAGCAGTACTTC. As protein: CASRPGTGAYEQYF.

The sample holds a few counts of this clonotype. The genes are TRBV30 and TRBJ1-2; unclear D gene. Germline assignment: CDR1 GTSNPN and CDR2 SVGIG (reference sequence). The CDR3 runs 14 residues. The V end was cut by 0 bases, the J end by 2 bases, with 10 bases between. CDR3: CAWSVASGNYGYTF. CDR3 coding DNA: TGTGCCTGGAGTGTGGCGTCAGGAAACTATGGCTACACCTTC.